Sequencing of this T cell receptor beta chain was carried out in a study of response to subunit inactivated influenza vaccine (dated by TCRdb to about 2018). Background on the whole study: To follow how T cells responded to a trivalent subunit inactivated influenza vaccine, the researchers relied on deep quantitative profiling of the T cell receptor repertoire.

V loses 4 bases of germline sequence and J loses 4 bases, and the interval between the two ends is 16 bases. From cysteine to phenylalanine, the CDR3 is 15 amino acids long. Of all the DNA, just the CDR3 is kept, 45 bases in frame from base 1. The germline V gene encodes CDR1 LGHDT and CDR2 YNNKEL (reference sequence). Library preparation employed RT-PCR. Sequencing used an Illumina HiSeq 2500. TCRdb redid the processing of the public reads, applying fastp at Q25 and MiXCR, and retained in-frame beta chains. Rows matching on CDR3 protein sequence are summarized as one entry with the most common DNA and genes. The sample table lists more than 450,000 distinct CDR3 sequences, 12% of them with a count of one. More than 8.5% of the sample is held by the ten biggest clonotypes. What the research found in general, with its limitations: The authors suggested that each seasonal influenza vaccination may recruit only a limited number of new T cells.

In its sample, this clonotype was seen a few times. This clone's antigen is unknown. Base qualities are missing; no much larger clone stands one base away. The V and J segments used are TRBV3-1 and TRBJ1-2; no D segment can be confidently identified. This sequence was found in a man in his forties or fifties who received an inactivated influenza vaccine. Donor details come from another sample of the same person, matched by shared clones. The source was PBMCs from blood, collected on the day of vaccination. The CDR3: CASSLPGAGSYGYTF. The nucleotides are TGTGCCAGCAGCCTACCGGGTGCAGGCTCCTATGGCTACACCTTC.